The 7 T cell receptor beta chains given below trace back to one sample, sequenced in a study of cytomegalovirus exposure and HLA in healthy donors. Primers for the PCR totalled 60 Vbeta and 13 Jbeta. Only in-frame clones appear in the TCRdb table, and some are missing; sequencing was by immunoSEQ multiplex PCR. The sample yields approximately 150,000 clones, 77% seen once. Sequencing used PBMCs. All receptors come from a woman in her twenties or thirties in good health and CMV-seronegative.

In its sample, this clone was seen once. The DNA for the CDR3 is TGTGCCAGCAGCCCGACTAGCGGGAGTGGGGCCAACGTCCTGACTTTC. Its translation is CASSPTSGSGANVLTF. This chain uses TRBV4-2 with TRBJ2-6; TRBD2 matches at 12 bases. CDR3 length equals 16 residues. V was pared by 4 bases and J by 3 bases, with 1 base of the junction left unmatched. Germline lookup yields CDR1 LGHNA and CDR2 YNFKEQ.

Remarks on this clone: A junction boundary mismatches the germline segment, possibly from a read error. The chain combines TRBV19 with TRBJ1-2, with TRBD1 identical over 11 bases. From germline, CDR1 is LNHDA and CDR2 SQIVND (reference sequence). The CDR3 is made up of 16 amino acids. CDR3 DNA: TGTGTCAGTACTGCGTCAGGACAGGGGGCTTGGGGTGGCTACACCTTC. Protein product: CVSTASGQGAWGGYTF.

There are a few counts of this clone. Distinct nucleotide sequences in the sample also encode this CDR3. V usage is TRBV5-1 and J usage is TRBJ1-1; D is uncertain. The CDR3 is made up of 13 amino acids. CDR1 SGHRS and CDR2 YFSETQ come from the germline V gene. With 0 bases removed from V and 1 base from J, the gap between germline ends came to 4 bases. In DNA, the CDR3 is TGCGCCAGCAGCTTGGCAGGGAACACTGAAGCTTTCTTT. This encodes CASSLAGNTEAFF.

The V and J genes are TRBV6-6 and TRBJ1-1, with no clear D. CDR1 MNHNY and CDR2 SVGAGI come from the germline V gene (reference sequence). The CDR3 runs to 16 residues. V was clipped by 6 bases and J by 5 bases, with 22 bases between them. The CDR3 DNA follows: TGTGCCAGCAGAAAAGATGGGGTTAGAGGGTGGACTGAAGCTTTCTTT. Its translation is CASRKDGVRGWTEAFF.

The V and J genes are TRBV9 and TRBJ1-5, with D uncertain. This CDR3 spans 15 amino acids. Germline V lookup: CDR1 SGDLS, CDR2 YYNGEE. Trimming took off 0 bases at V and 6 bases at J, with 13 bases between the two ends. The CDR3 DNA sequence: TGTGCCAGCAGCGTAGATGGGGAGGTCACTCAGCCCCAGCATTTT. Protein: CASSVDGEVTQPQHF.

This sequence joins TRBV27 and TRBJ2-5; a weak D match, TRBD1 (5 bases). CDR3 length equals 13 residues. V was clipped by 6 bases and J by 5 bases, with 13 bases between them. Germline values: CDR1 MNHEY, CDR2 SMNVEV (reference sequence). The CDR3 sequence: CASRRQGGETQYF. The CDR3 bases are TGTGCCAGCAGGCGCCAGGGTGGGGAGACCCAGTACTTC.

V gene TRBV2 combines with J gene TRBJ2-1, with 11 bases matching TRBD2. The CDR3 spans 15 residues. CDR1 and CDR2 from the germline V gene are SNHLY and FYNNEI. The J segment lost 3 bases and the V segment lost 6 bases, leaving 4 bases of the junction unmatched. The CDR3 nucleotides are TGTGCCAGCAGGGTAGCGGGAGGGGTCTACAATGAGCAGTTCTTC. It codes for CASRVAGGVYNEQFF.